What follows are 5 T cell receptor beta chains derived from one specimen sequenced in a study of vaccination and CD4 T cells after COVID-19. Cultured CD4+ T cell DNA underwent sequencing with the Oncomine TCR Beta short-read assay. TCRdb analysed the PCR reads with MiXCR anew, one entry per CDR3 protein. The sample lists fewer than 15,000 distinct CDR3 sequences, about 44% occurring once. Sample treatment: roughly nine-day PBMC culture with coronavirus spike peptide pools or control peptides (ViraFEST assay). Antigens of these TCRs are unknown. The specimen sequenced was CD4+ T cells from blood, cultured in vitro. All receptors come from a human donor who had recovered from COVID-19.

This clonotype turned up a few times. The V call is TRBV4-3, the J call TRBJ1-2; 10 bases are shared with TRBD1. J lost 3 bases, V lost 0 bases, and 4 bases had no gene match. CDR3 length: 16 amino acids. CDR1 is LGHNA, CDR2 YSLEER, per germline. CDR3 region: CASSQDGTGAYYGYTF. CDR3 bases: TGCGCCAGCAGCCAAGATGGGACAGGGGCGTACTATGGCTACACCTTC.

CDR3 region: CASSSPAVSGANVLTF. The CDR3 region has the DNA TGTGCCAGCAGTTCTCCGGCCGTATCTGGGGCCAACGTCCTGACTTTC. The chain has TRBV6-5 and TRBJ2-6; no firm D call. Germline V gene lookup returns CDR1 MNHEY and CDR2 SVGAGI. The CDR3 covers 16 residues. V lost 4 bases and J 1 base, leaving 11 bases between the germline ends.

CDR3 nucleotide sequence: TGTGCCAGCAGCTTAAAGGGGGGAAATGAGCAGTTCTTC. Its translation is CASSLKGGNEQFF. The chain recombines TRBV7-3 with TRBJ2-1; D possibly uses TRBD1 or TRBD2 (6 bases each). The CDR3 length is 13 residues. The germline gives CDR1 SGHTA, CDR2 FQGTGA. V lost 1 base to trimming and J lost 7 bases, with 8 bases between them.

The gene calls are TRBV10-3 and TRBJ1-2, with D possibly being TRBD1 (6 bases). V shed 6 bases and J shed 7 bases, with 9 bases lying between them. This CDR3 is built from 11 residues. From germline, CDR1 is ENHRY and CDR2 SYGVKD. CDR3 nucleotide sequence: TGTGCCATCAGCGTCAGGGGTGGCTACACCTTC. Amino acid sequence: CAISVRGGYTF.

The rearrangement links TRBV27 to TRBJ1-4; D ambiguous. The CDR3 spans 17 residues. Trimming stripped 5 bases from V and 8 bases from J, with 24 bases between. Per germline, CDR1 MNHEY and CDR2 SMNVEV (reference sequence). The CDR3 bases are TGTGCCAGCAGTCCCCGCGGTCAGGTGAGGGCTGGAGAAAAACTGTTTTTT. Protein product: CASSPRGQVRAGEKLFF.